Shown below are 25 T cell receptor beta chains from a single sample sequenced in a study of CD8 T cells in ankylosing spondylitis. Study results and caveats: A TCR beta motif made of fewer than ten highly homologous variants seemed typical of ankylosing spondylitis blood.

The antigens these receptors bind are not known. One entry per CDR3 protein, called by TCRdb with MiXCR from the 5' RACE reads. The sample has some 800,000 distinct CDR3 sequences, about 11% seen once. The sequencing sample was made of blood, either unsorted or a sorted T cell fraction (not recorded which). These receptors came from a male donor with ankylosing spondylitis.

The V call is TRBV10-3, the J call TRBJ1-5; D not resolved. CDR1 and CDR2 (germline): ENHRY, SYGVKD. Trimming took 0 bases from V and 1 from J, leaving 7 bases between them. This CDR3 has 15 amino acids. CDR3 sequence reads: CAISESTTSNQPQHF. The CDR3 DNA reads as TGTGCCATCAGTGAGTCCACTACGAGCAATCAGCCCCAGCATTTT.

The chain couples TRBV4-1 to TRBJ2-2, with D perhaps matching TRBD1 (6 bases). V was pared by 3 bases and J by 7 bases, with 15 bases between. Germline V gives CDR1 MGHRA, CDR2 YSYEKL. This CDR3 is built from 15 residues. CDR3 DNA sequence: TGCGCCAGCAGCCACGAATTCAGGGGAATCGGGGAGCTGTTTTTT. Its protein is CASSHEFRGIGELFF.

The rearrangement links TRBV5-1 to TRBJ2-5, with TRBD2 matching 14 bases. The CDR3 contains 15 residues. V lost 5 bases and J lost 1; bases outside the gene matches: 1. Looked up from germline, CDR1 is SGHRS and CDR2 is YFSETQ. The CDR3 region is CASSGTSGGQETQYF. The CDR3 coding sequence is TGCGCCAGCAGTGGGACTAGCGGGGGCCAAGAGACCCAGTACTTC.

This clonotype was detected only a few times. The chain's CDR3 is CASSTTSGSGMETQYF. In DNA, the CDR3 is TGTGCCAGCAGCACAACCAGCGGGAGCGGTATGGAGACCCAGTACTTC. V and J are TRBV28 and TRBJ2-5; 8 bases agree with TRBD2. CDR1 is MDHEN, CDR2 SYDVKM, per germline. The CDR3 is made up of 16 amino acids. The junction had 14 bases not matched to a gene; V was cut back by 6 bases and J by 5 bases.

This chain joins TRBV20-1 and TRBJ1-5, with unresolved D. Germline CDR1 reads DFQATT; CDR2 reads SNEGSKA (reference sequence). The CDR3 is 12 amino acids. The V gene lost 0 bases and the J gene lost 6 bases, with 6 bases spanning the gap. The chain's CDR3 is CSARDLGQPQHF. In nucleotides, the CDR3 is TGCAGTGCTAGAGATCTAGGTCAGCCCCAGCATTTT.

The rearrangement uses TRBV20-1 and TRBJ2-7; D remains ambiguous. V lost 6 bases and J lost 4, with 10 bases in between. Germline CDR1 and CDR2: DFQATT and SNEGSKA (reference sequence). The CDR3 consists of 11 residues. DNA of the CDR3: TGCAGTGCCGGGCAGCATTACGAGCAGTACTTC. This sequence encodes CSAGQHYEQYF.

The chain uses TRBV7-9 and TRBJ2-5; 7 nucleotides agree with TRBD1. CDR1 is SEHNR and CDR2 is FQNEAQ in the germline V gene (reference sequence). The CDR3 covers 14 residues. The trim removed 4 bases at V and 2 bases at J, leaving 4 bases unmatched. In DNA form, the CDR3 reads TGTGCCAGCAGCTACAGGGGATTGCAAGAGACCCAGTACTTC. It encodes CASSYRGLQETQYF.

This clonotype has only a few counts. This chain uses TRBV28 with TRBJ1-4, with no clear D. The CDR3 consists of 12 residues. The germline gives CDR1 MDHEN, CDR2 SYDVKM. The V end lost 2 bases, the J end lost 7 bases, and 5 bases lay between the germline ends. CDR3 nucleotides: TGTGCCAGCAGTTTACTGCTTGAAAAACTGTTTTTT. This encodes CASSLLLEKLFF.

This chain joins TRBV5-5 and TRBJ2-1, with 9 bases identical to TRBD1. This CDR3 is built from 16 residues. V shed 0 bases, J shed 1 base, and the junction held 2 bases outside the gene matches. CDR1 SGHKS and CDR2 YYEKEE come from the germline V gene (reference sequence). CDR3 nucleotides: TGTGCCAGCAGCTTGGGGACAGGGGCATCCTACAATGAGCAGTTCTTC. It specifies CASSLGTGASYNEQFF. The full variable domain, rest sourced from reference TRBV5-5 and TRBJ2-1, is DAGVTQSPTHLIKTRGQQVTLRCSPISGHKSVSWYQQVLGQGPQFIFQYYEKEERGRGNFPDRFSARQFPNYSSELNVNALLLGDSALYLCASSLGTGASYNEQFFGPGTRLTVL.

The chain uses TRBV20-1 and TRBJ1-1, with D unresolved. The CDR3 sequence is 13 residues long. Germline lookup yields CDR1 DFQATT and CDR2 SNEGSKA (reference sequence). The V end was cut by 5 bases, the J end by 5 bases, with 15 bases between. CDR3 nucleotides: TGCAGTGCTGCCCATCCCGGGGATACTGAAGCTTTCTTT. It yields the protein CSAAHPGDTEAFF.

A few counts support this clonotype. The chain links TRBV27 to TRBJ1-2; D is uncertain. Per the germline V gene, CDR1 is MNHEY and CDR2 is SMNVEV (reference sequence). This CDR3 is built from 16 residues. Trimming pared 5 bases from V and 2 bases from J, leaving 18 bases between. In DNA form, the CDR3 reads TGTGCCAGCAGTCCCTTGAACGGCCTGGCCAACTATGGCTACACCTTC. It specifies CASSPLNGLANYGYTF.

This clonotype turned up a few times. CDR3 residues: CASSREGVGSNQPQHF. In nucleotides, the CDR3 is TGTGCCAGCAGCCGAGAGGGGGTGGGAAGCAATCAGCCCCAGCATTTT. The chain uses TRBV5-6 and TRBJ1-5; D perhaps matches TRBD1 (6 bases). The V end was cut by 4 bases, the J end by 1 base, with 15 bases between. The length of the CDR3 is 16 residues. Germline values: CDR1 SGHDT, CDR2 YYEEEE.

The sample holds many counts of this clonotype. The rearrangement joins TRBV10-1 to TRBJ2-2, with 8 bases that match TRBD1. CDR3 length: 16 residues. V shed 2 bases and J 7 bases; nucleotides not matched to a gene: 9. Germline V CDR1 and CDR2: WNHNN, SYGVQD (reference sequence). The CDR3 spells CASSEPGQGAGGELFF. As DNA, the CDR3 is TGCGCCAGCAGTGAGCCTGGACAGGGTGCGGGCGGGGAGCTGTTTTTT.

V and J are TRBV29-1 and TRBJ2-6, with D perhaps matching TRBD1 (5 bases). The CDR3 totals 14 residues. Germline values: CDR1 SQVTM, CDR2 ANQGSEA. V shed 6 bases and J shed 4 bases, with 13 bases lying between them. The CDR3 DNA is TGCAGCGTCTCAGGGTCTTTCGGGGCCAACGTCCTGACTTTC. It translates to CSVSGSFGANVLTF. Filled out from reference TRBV29-1 and TRBJ2-6, the complete variable domain reads SAVISQKPSRDICQRGTSLTIQCQVDSQVTMMFWYRQQPGQSLTLIATANQGSEATYESGFVIDKFPISRPNLTFSTLTVSNMSPEDSSIYLCSVSGSFGANVLTFGAGSRLTVL.

This clonotype was recorded many times. The chain uses TRBV5-8 and TRBJ2-3, with 8 bases aligning to TRBD1. J gave up 5 bases and V 5 bases, and 13 bases lay outside the gene matches. Per germline, CDR1 SGHTS and CDR2 YDEGEE. There are 16 residues in the CDR3. The CDR3 spells CASRDPWTGSGDTQYF. CDR3 in DNA: TGTGCCAGCAGGGACCCTTGGACAGGGTCAGGAGATACGCAGTATTTT.

The chain is built from TRBV7-6 and TRBJ2-7; possibly TRBD2 for D (5 bases). The CDR3 runs to 14 residues. The germline V gene encodes CDR1 SGHVS and CDR2 FNYEAQ. Trimming took 5 bases from V and 2 from J, leaving 13 bases between them. This chain's CDR3 is CASSPWELTYEQYF. DNA of the CDR3: TGTGCCAGCAGCCCCTGGGAGCTGACCTACGAGCAGTACTTC.

The sample holds a few counts of this clonotype. This chain connects TRBV4-3 to TRBJ2-7, with 10 bases aligning to TRBD1. Germline V gives CDR1 LGHNA, CDR2 YSLEER. V shed 3 bases and J 7 bases; nucleotides not matched to a gene: 3. The CDR3 covers 13 residues. As DNA, the CDR3 is TGCGCCAGCAGCCACCGGACAGGGGGAGAGCAGTACTTC. Translating gives CASSHRTGGEQYF.

This clonotype was observed many times. This CDR3 reads CASSPGLETYEQYF. The CDR3 nucleotides read TGTGCCAGCAGCCCCGGACTAGAAACCTACGAGCAGTACTTC. The chain carries TRBV12-3 or TRBV12-4 and TRBJ2-7; 7 nucleotides align to TRBD2. This CDR3 region has 14 residues. V shed 6 bases, J shed 2 bases, and the junction held 7 bases outside the gene matches.

This clonotype has a handful of counts. This chain joins TRBV7-2 and TRBJ1-5, with 8 bases aligning to TRBD1. Germline V gives CDR1 SGHTA, CDR2 FQGNSA. Unmatched junction bases numbered 8, after V lost 1 base and J lost 6 bases. CDR3 length: 16 amino acids. CDR3 in DNA: TGTGCCAGCAGCTTAGTGGTAGGACAGGGAAGTCAGCCCCAGCATTTT. It encodes CASSLVVGQGSQPQHF.

CDR3 nucleotide sequence: TGTGCCAGCAGTTACTCGCAAGTCCCTGGAAACACCATATATTTT. Residues: CASSYSQVPGNTIYF. The chain recombines TRBV6-5 with TRBJ1-3; D not resolved. V lost 0 bases to trimming and J lost 2 bases, with 8 bases between them. The CDR3 is 15 amino acids. The V gene's germline CDR1 is MNHEY and CDR2 SVGAGI.

This clonotype appeared a few times. Given a much more abundant clone one base away, this may be a read error. This sequence joins TRBV29-1 and TRBJ2-1, with D possibly being TRBD1 or TRBD2 (5 bases each). Germline V CDR1 and CDR2: SQVTM, ANQGSEA. This CDR3 spans 12 amino acids. Between the trimmed V and J ends, which lost 1 base and 11 bases, there was a span of 12 bases. The CDR3 sequence: CSVEGGRRQQFF. The CDR3 nucleotides read TGCAGCGTTGAAGGGGGCCGGAGGCAGCAGTTCTTC.

This clonotype occurred many times. The rearrangement uses TRBV2 and TRBJ1-6; D perhaps matches TRBD1 (5 bases). V lost 5 bases and J 7 bases, leaving 12 bases between the germline ends. This CDR3 is 14 amino acids long. CDR1 and CDR2 (germline): SNHLY, FYNNEI. The CDR3 DNA is TGTGCCAGCAGTACGATAGGGACCAATTCACCCCTCCACTTT. The encoded protein is CASSTIGTNSPLHF.

This clonotype has a count of ten or more. This chain joins TRBV7-2 and TRBJ2-1; maybe TRBD2 (6 bases). This CDR3 contains 15 residues. V was pared by 3 bases and J by 8 bases, with 17 bases between. Germline CDR1 and CDR2: SGHTA and FQGNSA. CDR3 residues: CASSFVLAVTHEQFF. The CDR3 region has the DNA TGTGCCAGCAGCTTTGTACTAGCTGTGACCCATGAGCAGTTCTTC.

This clonotype was observed a handful of times. This sequence joins TRBV4-3 and TRBJ2-2; tentative D call: TRBD1 (7 bases). The CDR3 runs to 15 residues. The V and J ends lost 8 bases and 7 bases respectively, with 20 bases between them. The V gene's germline CDR1 is LGHNA and CDR2 YSLEER. The CDR3, as DNA: TGCGCCAGCCGCGGGACAGCTAGCTTCGGCGGGGAGCTGTTTTTT. Translation gives CASRGTASFGGELFF.

This clonotype was seen a handful of times. The CDR3 coding sequence is TGCAGTGGGGTGATAGCGGGTAGCTATGGCAATGAGCAGTTCTTC. Translation: CSGVIAGSYGNEQFF. The V gene is TRBV20-1, the J gene TRBJ2-1, with 7 bases lining up with TRBD2. The CDR3 spans 15 residues. V was clipped by 7 bases and J by 6 bases; unmatched bases: 15. CDR1 and CDR2 from the germline V gene are DFQATT and SNEGSKA (reference sequence).